This T cell receptor beta chain is drawn from a study of blood T cell repertoires in COVID-19. In the study overall: The United States, Italy and Spain were the sources of the acute and convalescent COVID-19 samples.

Enrolled during active infection, Seattle patients were then followed longitudinally. Authors' processing steps: Amplifying reference gene primers gave estimates of nucleated cell counts. Clones were read by immunoSEQ multiplex PCR, and TCRdb kept only the in-frame ones, dropping some. That table is the source of V, J and clone size, and D and trimming were worked out from the DNA. The sample lists 200,000 to 250,000 clones; roughly 80% were seen once. The receptor comes from a woman older than 75 with COVID-19, enrolled during active disease. The sample consisted of peripheral blood.

CDR3 bases: TGTGCCAGCAGCTTAGCTCCCAGGGGGCCTCAGCCCCAGCATTTT. Its protein product is CASSLAPRGPQPQHF. The chain couples TRBV7-2 to TRBJ1-5; 8 bases agree with TRBD1. The J segment lost 6 bases and the V segment lost 0 bases, leaving 4 bases of the junction unmatched. The CDR3 spans 15 residues. The V gene's germline CDR1 is SGHTA and CDR2 FQGNSA.